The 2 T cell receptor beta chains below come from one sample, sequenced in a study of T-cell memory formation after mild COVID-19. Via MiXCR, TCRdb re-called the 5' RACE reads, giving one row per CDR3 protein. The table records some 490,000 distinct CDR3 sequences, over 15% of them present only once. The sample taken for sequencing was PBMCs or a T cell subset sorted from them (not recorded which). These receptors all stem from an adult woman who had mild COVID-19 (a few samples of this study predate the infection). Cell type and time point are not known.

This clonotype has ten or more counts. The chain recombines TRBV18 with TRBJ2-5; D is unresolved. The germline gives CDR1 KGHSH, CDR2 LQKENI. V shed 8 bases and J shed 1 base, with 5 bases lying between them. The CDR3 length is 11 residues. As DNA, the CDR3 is TGTGCCAGCAGCACCCAAGAGACCCAGTACTTC. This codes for CASSTQETQYF.

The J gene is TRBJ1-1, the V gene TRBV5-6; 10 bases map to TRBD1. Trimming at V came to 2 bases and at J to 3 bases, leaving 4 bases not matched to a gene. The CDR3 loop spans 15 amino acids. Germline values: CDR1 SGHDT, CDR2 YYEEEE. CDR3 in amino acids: CASSFRQGADTEAFF. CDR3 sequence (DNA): TGTGCCAGCAGCTTCAGACAGGGGGCGGACACTGAAGCTTTCTTT.